A single sample gave rise to the 18 T cell receptor beta chains below, sequenced in a study of shared clonotypes between healthy human individuals (dated by TCRdb to about 2020). The library was produced with the immunoSEQ multiplex PCR assay. TCRdb carries this immuneACCESS record with in-frame sequences only. Its versions omit some clonotypes, under half of them owing to an unresolved V gene in the studies checked, with the rest unexplained. This sample holds roughly 1,000,000 clones; 75% to 85% were observed only once. Of the sample, roughly 0.55% is held by the ten largest clones. The sample comprised memory CD4+ T cells from PBMCs. Reading the label with the study, this specimen's cell subset or site is: CD45RA-negative fraction. Receptor source: a man between 18 and 29 years old in good health. Some clones in this sample may be carry-over from other donors' samples.

In this sample, this clone turned up once. The CDR3 sequence is CASSYTSGGYNEQFF. CDR3 bases: TGTGCCAGCAGCTATACTAGCGGGGGTTACAATGAGCAGTTCTTC. The J gene is TRBJ2-1, the V gene TRBV6-4, with TRBD2 matching 11 bases. Trimming took 6 bases from V and 4 from J; bases not matched to a gene: 5. There are 15 residues in the CDR3. Germline V gives CDR1 MRHNA, CDR2 SNTAGT.

The V gene is TRBV18, the J gene TRBJ1-1, with D possibly being TRBD1 (5 bases). Germline V CDR1 and CDR2: KGHSH, LQKENI. The length of the CDR3 is 13 residues. V lost 5 bases to trimming and J lost 1 base, with 8 bases between them. In DNA, the CDR3 is TGTGCCAGCTCATCTCAGGGGAACACTGAAGCTTTCTTT. This codes for CASSSQGNTEAFF.

The chain carries TRBV2 and TRBJ1-1; D is perhaps TRBD1 (6 bases). CDR3 size: 14 residues. The V end lost 6 bases, the J end lost 4 bases, and 15 bases lay between the germline ends. Germline CDR1 reads SNHLY; CDR2 reads FYNNEI. The DNA for the CDR3 is TGTGCCAGCAGGATACAGGGATCGGGCACTGAAGCTTTCTTT. Translating it yields CASRIQGSGTEAFF.

About this clone itself: The sample holds other DNA sequences that translate to the same CDR3. The chain is built from TRBV18 and TRBJ2-2, with D possibly matching TRBD2 (6 bases). Germline loops: CDR1 KGHSH, CDR2 LQKENI. The CDR3 is 14 amino acids. V lost 6 bases and J lost 5, with 13 bases in between. The CDR3 loop reads CASSPGTGTGELFF. The CDR3 DNA follows: TGTGCCAGCTCCCCAGGGACTGGTACCGGGGAGCTGTTTTTT. The full variable domain, with the rest looked up from reference TRBV18 and TRBJ2-2, is NAGVMQNPRHLVRRRGQEARLRCSPMKGHSHVYWYRQLPEEGLKFMVYLQKENIIDESGMPKERFSAEFPKEGPSILRIQQVVRGDSAAYFCASSPGTGTGELFFGEGSRLTVL.

This clone was recorded a few times. The rearrangement uses TRBV2 and TRBJ1-1; 9 positions agree with TRBD1. This CDR3 region has 15 residues. V gave up 6 bases and J gave up 3 bases; unmatched junction bases: 8. Germline assignment: CDR1 SNHLY and CDR2 FYNNEI. The CDR3 loop reads CASRRDREGDTEAFF. The CDR3 nucleotides read TGTGCCAGCAGGCGGGACAGGGAGGGGGACACTGAAGCTTTCTTT.

Comment on this clone: Other DNA sequences of this sample code for an identical CDR3. The J gene is TRBJ2-5, the V gene TRBV5-1, with TRBD1 matching over 7 bases. J lost 4 bases, V lost 0 bases, and 6 bases had no gene match. CDR3 size: 15 residues. CDR1 and CDR2 from the germline V gene are SGHRS and YFSETQ. The CDR3 region is CASSLAAGGGETQYF. As DNA, the CDR3 is TGCGCCAGCAGCTTGGCGGCAGGGGGTGGAGAGACCCAGTACTTC. The whole variable domain, remainder taken from reference TRBV5-1 and TRBJ2-5, is KAGVTQTPRYLIKTRGQQVTLSCSPISGHRSVSWYQQTPGQGLQFLFEYFSETQRNKGNFPGRFSGRQFSNSRSEMNVSTLELGDSALYLCASSLAAGGGETQYFGPGTRLLVL.

V usage is TRBV5-1 and J usage is TRBJ2-7; 12 positions match TRBD2. J was trimmed by 0 bases and V by 1 base; bases with no gene match: 17. Looked up from germline, CDR1 is SGHRS and CDR2 is YFSETQ. This CDR3 comprises 21 residues. The CDR3 DNA sequence: TGCGCCAGCAGCTTGTTGAGTAACGGACTAGCGGGATCAGTCAGCTCCTACGAGCAGTACTTC. Amino acid sequence: CASSLLSNGLAGSVSSYEQYF. The full variable domain, completed using reference TRBV5-1 and TRBJ2-7, is KAGVTQTPRYLIKTRGQQVTLSCSPISGHRSVSWYQQTPGQGLQFLFEYFSETQRNKGNFPGRFSGRQFSNSRSEMNVSTLELGDSALYLCASSLLSNGLAGSVSSYEQYFGPGTRLTVT.

The V and J genes are TRBV7-9 and TRBJ1-2; the match to TRBD1 covers 8 bases. This CDR3 region has 13 residues. Per the germline V gene, CDR1 is SEHNR and CDR2 is FQNEAQ (reference sequence). With 4 bases clipped from V and 5 bases from J, the junction kept 3 bases outside the gene matches. In DNA form, the CDR3 reads TGTGCCAGCAGCTCGACAGGGGTATATGGCTACACCTTC. Its translation is CASSSTGVYGYTF.

A note on this clone: Because the CDR3 is missing its conserved closing phenylalanine or tryptophan, this is likely a read error. The chain couples TRBV30 to TRBJ1-1; no definite D call. Trimming pared 7 bases from V and 1 base from J, leaving 13 bases between. The CDR3 runs 13 residues. From germline, CDR1 is GTSNPN and CDR2 SVGIG (reference sequence). The DNA of the CDR3 is TGTGCCTCAAGACACCCCCCGAACACTGAAGCTTTCTCT. Translated: CASRHPPNTEAFS.

The V and J genes are TRBV6-1 and TRBJ2-7, with a possible D match to TRBD2 (5 bases). From germline, CDR1 is MNHNS and CDR2 SASEGT. The V end was cut by 7 bases, the J end by 2 bases, with 12 bases between. The CDR3 sequence is 13 residues long. The CDR3 is CASIRSGAYEQYF. CDR3 DNA: TGTGCCAGCATCCGATCCGGGGCCTACGAGCAGTACTTC.

The chain employs TRBV19 and TRBJ2-7, with 8 bases that match TRBD1. The CDR3 has 12 amino acids. The trim removed 6 bases at V and 4 bases at J, leaving 2 bases unmatched. The germline V gene encodes CDR1 LNHDA and CDR2 SQIVND (reference sequence). CDR3 in DNA: TGTGCCAGTAGCTACAGGGGGTACGAGCAGTACTTC. It yields the protein CASSYRGYEQYF.

This chain uses TRBV2 with TRBJ2-3; D may match TRBD1 or TRBD2 (5 bases each). The V gene lost 7 bases and the J gene lost 8 bases, with 10 bases spanning the gap. This CDR3 has 11 residues. Germline V gene lookup returns CDR1 SNHLY and CDR2 FYNNEI. CDR3 in amino acids: CASIGARTQYF. CDR3 sequence (DNA): TGTGCCAGCATCGGGGCCCGTACGCAGTATTTT.

The genes are TRBV12-5 and TRBJ2-7; D perhaps matches TRBD1 (5 bases). V shed 7 bases and J shed 0 bases, with 10 bases lying between them. The CDR3 covers 13 residues. Germline-derived CDR1 and CDR2 are LGHNT and FRNRAP. CDR3 DNA: TGTGCTAGTGCGGTCCAGGGCTCCTACGAGCAGTACTTC. This translates into CASAVQGSYEQYF.

Concerning this clone itself: Other nucleotide sequences from this sample produce the same CDR3. This chain links TRBV7-2 with TRBJ1-1, with D unresolved. V was trimmed by 4 bases and J by 1 base, leaving 7 bases between them. The CDR3 contains 13 residues. CDR1 SGHTA and CDR2 FQGNSA come from the germline V gene. The CDR3: CASSYLRNTEAFF. The CDR3 DNA follows: TGTGCCAGCAGCTATTTAAGGAACACTGAAGCTTTCTTT.

This chain uses TRBV11-2 with TRBJ2-7, with 7 bases identical to TRBD1. Germline V gene data show CDR1 as SGHAT and CDR2 as FQNNGV. Trimming at V came to 3 bases and at J to 1 base, leaving 6 bases not matched to a gene. This CDR3 has 15 residues. DNA of the CDR3: TGTGCCAGCAGCTTGATGACAGGGCGATCCTACGAGCAGTACTTC. Translated, it gives CASSLMTGRSYEQYF.

As concerns this clone: The identical CDR3 is also encoded by other nucleotide sequences in the sample. The V call is TRBV5-1, the J call TRBJ2-1; D not resolved. The V gene's germline CDR1 is SGHRS and CDR2 YFSETQ. The CDR3 totals 11 residues. V gave up 2 bases and J gave up 10 bases, with 7 bases separating them. CDR3 loop: CASSFSREQFF. CDR3 sequence (DNA): TGCGCCAGCAGCTTTAGTAGAGAGCAGTTCTTC.

This sequence joins TRBV28 and TRBJ1-5; no clear D gene. Germline CDR1 MDHEN, CDR2 SYDVKM. V was pared by 11 bases and J by 3 bases, with 11 bases between. There are 12 residues in the CDR3. The CDR3 protein is CASERLNQPQHF. CDR3 bases: TGTGCCTCAGAAAGACTCAATCAGCCCCAGCATTTT. Based on the CDR3 plus reference TRBV28 and TRBJ1-5, the full variable domain is DVKVTQSSRYLVKRTGEKVFLECVQDMDHENMFWYRQDPGLGLRLIYFSYDVKMKEKGDIPEGYSVSREKKERFSLILESASTNQTSMYLCASERLNQPQHFGDGTRLSIL.

The V gene is TRBV27, the J gene TRBJ1-5; D not certain. CDR3 length: 18 amino acids. CDR1 and CDR2 from the germline V gene are MNHEY and SMNVEV (reference sequence). Trimming cost V 5 bases and J 1 base, with 21 bases left between them. CDR3: CASSPWAATRESNQPQHF. CDR3 nucleotide sequence: TGTGCCAGCAGTCCGTGGGCGGCAACGAGAGAAAGCAATCAGCCCCAGCATTTT.